This T cell receptor (beta chain) derives from a study of T cell responses to AZD1222 COVID-19 vaccine. Points from the study as a whole: The peak T cell response came first, and repertoires were sampled only after it. Nearly half of spike-specific TCRs reportedly go after variant regions that carry no mutations. Spike was spanned by vaccine-associated CD4 TCRs, which were dominant at 160-218 and 743-854. Two AZD1222 administrations were followed by greater Spike-specific TCR breadth and depth.

To note about this clone: Its antigen is not known.

This CDR3 is 16 amino acids long. Germline-derived CDR1 and CDR2 are LNHNV and YYDKDF (reference sequence). Between the trimmed V and J ends, which lost 4 bases and 7 bases, there was a span of 22 bases. Sequencing used immunoSEQ multiplex PCR; TCRdb keeps in-frame clones, though not all of them. The sample contains 130,000 to 150,000 clones, around 90% of which appear only once. The specimen was peripheral blood, collected on day 0 of MenACWY control vaccination. The rearrangement uses TRBV15 and TRBJ1-2; D not resolved. This TCR came from an adult in good health. The CDR3 loop reads CATSTLTAEGKGGYTF. The CDR3 nucleotides read TGTGCCACCAGCACTCTTACGGCGGAGGGTAAGGGTGGCTACACCTTC. The full variable domain, rest sourced from reference TRBV15 and TRBJ1-2, is DAMVIQNPRYQVTQFGKPVTLSCSQTLNHNVMYWYQQKSSQAPKLLFHYYDKDFNNEADTPDNFQSRRPNTSFCFLDIRSPGLGDTAMYLCATSTLTAEGKGGYTFGSGTRLTVV.